Shown below are 21 T cell receptor beta chains from a single sample sequenced in a study of blood T cell repertoires in COVID-19. Some clones are missing from TCRdb's copy, which holds only in-frame ones; the method was immunoSEQ multiplex PCR. The table shows about 38,000 clones, with just under 85% occurring only once. Sequences were obtained from peripheral blood. These receptors all stem from a man aged 50 to 60 with active COVID-19.

The chain couples TRBV5-5 to TRBJ1-2; D is perhaps TRBD1 (6 bases). Germline assignment: CDR1 SGHKS and CDR2 YYEKEE (reference sequence). The CDR3 spans 13 residues. V shed 2 bases and J shed 7 bases, with 12 bases lying between them. In DNA form, the CDR3 reads TGTGCCAGCAGCTTACGCGAGGGGGTTGGCTACACCTTC. As protein: CASSLREGVGYTF. Filled out from reference TRBV5-5 and TRBJ1-2, the complete variable domain reads DAGVTQSPTHLIKTRGQQVTLRCSPISGHKSVSWYQQVLGQGPQFIFQYYEKEERGRGNFPDRFSARQFPNYSSELNVNALLLGDSALYLCASSLREGVGYTFGSGTRLTVV.

The chain combines TRBV18 with TRBJ2-5; D remains ambiguous. Trimming took 1 base from V and 2 from J, leaving 2 bases between them. Looked up from germline, CDR1 is KGHSH and CDR2 is LQKENI. This CDR3 region has 12 residues. CDR3 loop: CASSPLQETQYF. In DNA, the CDR3 is TGTGCCAGCTCACCACTACAAGAGACCCAGTACTTC.

This chain connects TRBV28 to TRBJ1-2; no firm D call. This CDR3 contains 15 residues. Trimming shortened V by 3 bases and J by 0 bases, and 11 bases separated the two germline ends. Germline V gene lookup returns CDR1 MDHEN and CDR2 SYDVKM. The CDR3 nucleotides are TGTGCCAGCAGTTTTGTAGCCCTTGCTAACTATGGCTACACCTTC. Protein product: CASSFVALANYGYTF.

The chain combines TRBV10-1 with TRBJ2-1; D might be TRBD1 (5 bases). This CDR3 is 12 amino acids long. Trimming left V 4 bases short and J 10 bases short, with 11 bases between. From germline, CDR1 is WNHNN and CDR2 SYGVQD (reference sequence). The CDR3 region has the DNA TGCGCCAGCAGTGGCGGAGCAGGGGAGCAGTTCTTC. This encodes CASSGGAGEQFF.

V and J are TRBV24-1 and TRBJ2-3; perhaps TRBD1 as D (5 bases). Germline V gene lookup returns CDR1 KGHDR and CDR2 SFDVKD. The CDR3 is made up of 13 amino acids. V lost 12 bases to trimming and J lost 4 bases, with 16 bases between them. CDR3 in amino acids: CAAQGPDPDTQYF. The CDR3 nucleotides are TGTGCCGCCCAGGGTCCTGATCCAGATACGCAGTATTTT.

This chain links TRBV7-2 with TRBJ1-6, with D tentatively TRBD1 (6 bases). V gave up 1 base and J gave up 10 bases, with 17 bases separating them. From germline, CDR1 is SGHTA and CDR2 FQGNSA. The CDR3 runs to 16 residues. In DNA, the CDR3 is TGTGCCAGCAGCTTAGAGTTAGGCAGGGGAAGATCACCCCTCCACTTT. Its protein product is CASSLELGRGRSPLHF.

This chain links TRBV19 with TRBJ2-1; 14 nucleotides line up with TRBD2. Germline values: CDR1 LNHDA, CDR2 SQIVND (reference sequence). The J segment lost 8 bases and the V segment lost 7 bases, leaving 7 bases of the junction unmatched. This CDR3 spans 15 amino acids. The CDR3 here is CASTFGLAGGYEQFF. CDR3 in DNA: TGTGCCAGTACCTTCGGACTAGCGGGGGGTTATGAGCAGTTCTTC.

This chain joins TRBV6-5 and TRBJ2-7; the match to TRBD1 covers 8 bases. The CDR3 totals 16 residues. Losses at the gene ends were 0 bases for V and 5 bases for J; bases not matched to a gene: 9. The germline gives CDR1 MNHEY, CDR2 SVGAGI. CDR3 region: CASSYSPDRESHEQYF. Here the CDR3 DNA reads TGTGCCAGCAGTTACTCTCCGGACAGGGAAAGCCACGAGCAGTACTTC.

In DNA, the CDR3 is TGTGCCAGCAGTTTTATAGCGGGCGTGGAGACCCAGTACTTC. Protein sequence: CASSFIAGVETQYF. The gene calls are TRBV27 and TRBJ2-5; 7 nucleotides agree with TRBD2. The V segment lost 3 bases and the J segment 5 bases; nucleotides outside the gene matches: 6. The germline V gene encodes CDR1 MNHEY and CDR2 SMNVEV (reference sequence). There are 14 residues in the CDR3.

The chain links TRBV18 to TRBJ1-4; 10 bases are a match to TRBD1. The CDR3 contains 14 residues. The germline V gene has CDR1 KGHSH and CDR2 LQKENI. Germline trimming cut 3 bases from V and 5 bases from J; bases unmatched to any gene: 0. The CDR3 DNA follows: TGTGCCAGCTCACCGGGACAGGGGAATGAAAAACTGTTTTTT. Its translation is CASSPGQGNEKLFF.

This chain links TRBV7-9 with TRBJ1-4, with D perhaps TRBD1 (6 bases). CDR1 SEHNR and CDR2 FQNEAQ come from the germline V gene (reference sequence). Trimming removed 5 bases at V and 7 bases at J, with 23 bases between. The CDR3 totals 17 residues. The CDR3 coding sequence is TGTGCCAGCAGCCCCCCCGCGGTGGGGGCCGTTCGTGAAAAACTGTTTTTT. It translates to CASSPPAVGAVREKLFF.

Written as DNA, the CDR3 is TGCGCCAGCAGCCAATATTACCGGGACAGGAATAACTATGGCTACACCTTC. Its translation: CASSQYYRDRNNYGYTF. The chain has TRBV4-3 and TRBJ1-2, with TRBD1 identical over 8 bases. The CDR3 covers 17 residues. Germline CDR1 reads LGHNA; CDR2 reads YSLEER. Germline trimming cut 2 bases from V and 1 base from J; bases unmatched to any gene: 9.

This clone came up once. The gene calls are TRBV7-8 and TRBJ2-3, with D possibly TRBD2 on 5 matching bases. V was clipped by 1 base and J by 0 bases, with 11 bases between them. The CDR3 length is 16 residues. Germline values: CDR1 SGHVS, CDR2 FQNEAQ. The CDR3 loop is CASSLDFRGSTDTQYF. CDR3 bases: TGTGCCAGCAGCTTAGATTTCCGGGGAAGCACAGATACGCAGTATTTT.

The V and J genes are TRBV7-6 and TRBJ2-7, with 7 bases aligning to TRBD2. V dropped 1 base and J dropped 9; count of bases not matched to a gene: 6. The CDR3 totals 13 residues. Germline loops: CDR1 SGHVS, CDR2 FNYEAQ. The DNA for the CDR3 is TGTGCCAGCAGCTTAGGAGGACTAGTCGGGCAGTACTTC. Protein sequence: CASSLGGLVGQYF.

The J gene is TRBJ1-6, the V gene TRBV6-6; 10 bases map to TRBD1. CDR3 length: 15 residues. Germline V gene lookup returns CDR1 MNHNY and CDR2 SVGAGI (reference sequence). Trimming at V came to 6 bases and at J to 10 bases, leaving 9 bases not matched to a gene. Written as DNA, the CDR3 is TGTGCCAGCAGATTTCCCGGGACAGGGGAGTCACCCCTCCACTTT. Encoded protein: CASRFPGTGESPLHF.

The chain links TRBV18 to TRBJ2-5; 12 positions match TRBD2. V trimming: 5 bases; J trimming: 2 bases; junction bases outside the gene matches: 3. This CDR3 spans 15 amino acids. CDR1 and CDR2 (germline): KGHSH, LQKENI. The CDR3 nucleotides are TGTGCCAGCTCAACTAGCGGGGGGCATCAAGAGACCCAGTACTTC. This encodes CASSTSGGHQETQYF.

The chain couples TRBV5-6 to TRBJ1-3, with D perhaps matching TRBD1 (5 bases). The V end was cut by 4 bases, the J end by 4 bases, with 18 bases between. The germline V gene encodes CDR1 SGHDT and CDR2 YYEEEE. There are 16 residues in the CDR3. The CDR3 is CASSVVTSWGGNTIYF. The CDR3 DNA sequence: TGTGCCAGCAGCGTCGTGACGAGCTGGGGCGGAAACACCATATATTTT.

The chain links TRBV6-2 or TRBV6-3 to TRBJ1-5; 8 bases align to TRBD1. Germline values: CDR1 MNHEY, CDR2 SVGEGT. This CDR3 has 17 amino acids. V lost 2 bases to trimming and J lost 0 bases; unmatched junction nucleotides: 6. Here the CDR3 DNA reads TGTGCCAGCAGTTACCGGACAGGGCCTTATAGCAATCAGCCCCAGCATTTT. Encoded protein: CASSYRTGPYSNQPQHF.

Of note for this clone: The identical CDR3 is also encoded by other nucleotide sequences in the sample. The gene calls are TRBV7-2 and TRBJ2-5; possibly TRBD1 for D (5 bases). The CDR3 has 13 residues. Trimming took off 2 bases at V and 4 bases at J, with 8 bases between the two ends. The germline V gene encodes CDR1 SGHTA and CDR2 FQGNSA. CDR3 in amino acids: CASSLRQGETQYF. CDR3 nucleotides: TGTGCCAGCAGCTTACGGCAGGGAGAGACCCAGTACTTC.

The chain recombines TRBV2 with TRBJ1-2; no firm D call. V shed 9 bases and J shed 4 bases, with 21 bases lying between them. The CDR3 runs to 15 residues. Looked up from germline, CDR1 is SNHLY and CDR2 is FYNNEI. For the CDR3, the DNA is TGTGCCAGTTCCCGGGAGCAGGCGATTACCTATGGCTACACCTTC. Translated: CASSREQAITYGYTF.

The chain uses TRBV18 and TRBJ2-1; possible D gene TRBD1, 6 bases. The CDR3 is made up of 17 amino acids. Trimming took off 3 bases at V and 6 bases at J, with 21 bases between the two ends. The germline CDR1 and CDR2 sequences are KGHSH and LQKENI. CDR3 bases: TGTGCCAGCTCACCCGAGGCGACAGGTCCCCCGGGCAATGAGCAGTTCTTC. It specifies CASSPEATGPPGNEQFF.